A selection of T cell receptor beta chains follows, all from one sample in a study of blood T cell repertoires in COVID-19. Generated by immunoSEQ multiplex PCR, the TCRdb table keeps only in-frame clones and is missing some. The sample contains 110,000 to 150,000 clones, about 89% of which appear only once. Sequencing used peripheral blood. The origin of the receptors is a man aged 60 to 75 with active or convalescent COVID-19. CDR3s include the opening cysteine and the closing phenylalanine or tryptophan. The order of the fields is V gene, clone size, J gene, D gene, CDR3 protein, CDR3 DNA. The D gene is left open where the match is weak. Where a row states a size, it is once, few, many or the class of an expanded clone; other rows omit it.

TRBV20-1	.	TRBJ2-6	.	CSASRPGSRLNVLTF	TGCAGTGCTAGTCGGCCGGGGTCGAGGCTCAACGTCCTGACTTTC
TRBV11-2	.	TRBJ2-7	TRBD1	CASSERQGAVYEQYF	TGTGCCAGCAGCGAGAGACAGGGGGCTGTCTACGAGCAGTACTTC
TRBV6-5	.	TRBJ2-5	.	CASSPKQFPAETQYF	TGTGCCAGCAGCCCCAAACAATTTCCAGCGGAGACCCAGTACTTC
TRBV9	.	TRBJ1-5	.	CASSVGPDQPQHF	TGTGCCAGCAGCGTCGGTCCCGATCAGCCCCAGCATTTT
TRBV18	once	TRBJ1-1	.	CASSPVGVSEAFF	TGTGCCAGCTCCCCCGTCGGGGTCAGTGAAGCTTTCTTT
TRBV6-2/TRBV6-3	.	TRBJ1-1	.	CASSQRMNTEAFF	TGTGCCAGCAGTCAGCGAATGAACACTGAAGCTTTCTTT
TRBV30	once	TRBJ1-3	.	CAWSEGAGNTIYF	TGTGCCTGGAGTGAAGGGGCTGGAAACACCATATATTTT
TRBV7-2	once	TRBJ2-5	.	CASVPDAGGKETQYF	TGTGCCAGCGTACCAGATGCCGGCGGGAAAGAGACCCAGTACTTC
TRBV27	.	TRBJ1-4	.	CASSFSRGGEKLFF	TGTGCCAGCAGTTTTAGCAGGGGCGGTGAAAAACTGTTTTTT
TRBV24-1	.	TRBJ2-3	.	CATSDPTGSPSTDTQYF	TGTGCCACCAGTGACCCTACAGGGTCCCCTAGCACAGATACGCAGTATTTT
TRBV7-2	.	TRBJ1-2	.	CASSLARGSYGYTF	TGTGCCAGCAGCTTAGCGCGGGGGAGCTATGGCTACACCTTC
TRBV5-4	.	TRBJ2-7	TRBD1	CASSLYTGDKQYF	TGTGCCAGCAGCTTGTACACAGGGGATAAGCAGTACTTC
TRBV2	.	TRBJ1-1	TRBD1	CASTEEGAYTEAFF	TGTGCCAGCACCGAGGAGGGGGCCTACACTGAAGCTTTCTTT
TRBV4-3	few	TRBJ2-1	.	CASSQGVTFYNEQFF	TGCGCCAGCAGCCAAGGAGTGACTTTCTACAATGAGCAGTTCTTC
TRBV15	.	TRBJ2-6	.	CATRGQLTGANVLTF	TGTGCCACCCGGGGTCAGTTAACTGGGGCCAACGTCCTGACTTTC
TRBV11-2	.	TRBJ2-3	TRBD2	CASSSRTSGISDTQYF	TGTGCCAGCAGCTCAAGGACTAGCGGCATCTCAGATACGCAGTATTTT
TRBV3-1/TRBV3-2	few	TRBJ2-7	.	CASSQEVSAAYEQYF	TGTGCCAGCAGCCAAGAGGTCAGCGCCGCCTACGAGCAGTACTTC
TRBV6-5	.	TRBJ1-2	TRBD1	CASSVTGNYGYTF	TGTGCCAGCAGCGTGACAGGGAACTATGGCTACACCTTC
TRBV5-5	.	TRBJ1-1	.	CASSFAGRGTEAFF	TGTGCCAGCAGCTTTGCTGGGAGGGGAACTGAAGCTTTCTTT
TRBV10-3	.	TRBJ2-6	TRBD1	CAISVGQGISGANVLTF	TGTGCCATCAGTGTAGGACAGGGGATTTCTGGGGCCAACGTCCTGACTTTC
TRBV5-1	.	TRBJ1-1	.	CASSWAEGYTEAFF	TGCGCCAGCAGCTGGGCGGAGGGCTACACTGAAGCTTTCTTT
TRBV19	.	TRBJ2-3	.	CASNGRGTDTQYF	TGTGCCAGTAACGGCAGGGGCACAGATACGCAGTATTTT
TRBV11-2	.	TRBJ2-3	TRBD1	CASSPRTRDRSTDTQYF	TGTGCCAGCAGCCCGCGGACCCGGGACAGGAGCACAGATACGCAGTATTTT
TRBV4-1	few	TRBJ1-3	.	CASSQDPPALAAPSGNTIYF	TGCGCCAGCAGCCAAGATCCCCCCGCCTTGGCTGCTCCCTCTGGAAACACCATATATTTT
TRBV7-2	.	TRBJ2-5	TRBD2	CASSPRGSGSPPETQYF	TGTGCCAGCAGCCCCAGGGGTAGCGGGAGCCCCCCAGAGACCCAGTACTTC
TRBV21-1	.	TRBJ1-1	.	CASTRGTEAFF	TGTGCCAGCACCAGGGGGACTGAAGCTTTCTTT
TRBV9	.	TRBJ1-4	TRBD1	CASSVGPGQGTNRLFF	TGTGCCAGCAGCGTCGGACCGGGACAGGGGACAAATCGGCTGTTTTTT
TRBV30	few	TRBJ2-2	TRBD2	CAGRGRGNTGELFF	TGTGCCGGGAGGGGAAGGGGAAACACCGGGGAGCTGTTTTTT
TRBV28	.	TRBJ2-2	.	CASRTNGELFF	TGTGCCAGCCGAACTAACGGGGAGCTGTTTTTT
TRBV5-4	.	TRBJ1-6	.	CASSFQRPGGNSPLHF	TGTGCCAGCAGCTTCCAAAGGCCGGGAGGGAATTCACCCCTCCACTTT
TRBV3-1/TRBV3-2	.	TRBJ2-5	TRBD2	CASSHAGGREETQYF	TGTGCCAGCAGCCATGCGGGGGGGCGAGAAGAGACCCAGTACTTC
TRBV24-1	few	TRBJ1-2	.	CATSGGGALGYTF	TGTGCCACCAGCGGTGGGGGGGCGCTGGGCTACACCTTC
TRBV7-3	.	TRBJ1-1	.	CASSLMAPPNTEAFF	TGTGCCAGCAGCTTAATGGCACCCCCGAACACTGAAGCTTTCTTT
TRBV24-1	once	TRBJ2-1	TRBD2	CATSGAGGYNEQFF	TGTGCCACCAGTGGCGCGGGGGGTTACAATGAGCAGTTCTTC
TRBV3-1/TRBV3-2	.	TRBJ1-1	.	CASSFHRVDTEAFF	TGTGCCAGCAGCTTCCACAGGGTTGACACTGAAGCTTTCTTT
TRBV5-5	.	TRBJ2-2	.	CASSLATGELFF	TGTGCCAGCAGCTTGGCAACCGGGGAGCTGTTTTTT
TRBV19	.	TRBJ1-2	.	CASSDRAGTINYGYTF	TGTGCCAGTAGCGACAGAGCTGGTACTATTAACTATGGCTACACCTTC
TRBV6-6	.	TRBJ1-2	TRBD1	CASSNRGNYGYTF	TGTGCCAGCAGCAACAGGGGGAACTATGGCTACACCTTC
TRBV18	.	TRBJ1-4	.	CASSPLFGGAFNEKLFF	TGTGCCAGCTCACCACTCTTCGGGGGGGCATTTAATGAAAAACTGTTTTTT
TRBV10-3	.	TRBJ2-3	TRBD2	CAISETMEVAGPDTQYF	TGTGCCATCAGTGAGACTATGGAGGTAGCGGGCCCAGATACGCAGTATTTT
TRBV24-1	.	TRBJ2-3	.	CATSDPRTTGTQYF	TGTGCCACCAGTGATCCTAGGACAACGGGTACGCAGTATTTT
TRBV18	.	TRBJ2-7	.	CASSTPVVEMEQYF	TGTGCCAGCTCAACTCCCGTGGTCGAGATGGAGCAGTACTTC
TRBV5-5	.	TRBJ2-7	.	CASSLSGYEQYF	TGTGCCAGCAGCTTATCAGGCTACGAGCAGTACTTC
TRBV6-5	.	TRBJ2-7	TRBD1	CATTGQDEQYF	TGTGCCACTACCGGACAGGACGAGCAGTACTTC
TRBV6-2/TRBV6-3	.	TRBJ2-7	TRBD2	CASSRKTSVYEQYF	TGTGCCAGCAGCAGGAAGACTAGCGTCTACGAGCAGTACTTC
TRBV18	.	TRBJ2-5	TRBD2	CASSKGTSGSIETQYF	TGTGCCAGCTCAAAAGGGACTAGCGGGAGCATCGAGACCCAGTACTTC
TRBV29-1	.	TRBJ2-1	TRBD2	CSVPRTSGLSMSYNEQFF	TGCAGCGTCCCCCGGACTAGCGGGCTGAGCATGTCCTACAATGAGCAGTTCTTC
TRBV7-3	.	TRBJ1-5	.	CARWGDWTEFSLDSNQPQHF	TGTGCCAGATGGGGTGATTGGACAGAGTTCAGTCTAGATAGCAATCAGCCCCAGCATTTT
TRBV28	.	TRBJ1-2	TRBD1	CASRWTGAVVDYTF	TGTGCCAGCAGATGGACAGGGGCGGTCGTAGACTACACCTTC
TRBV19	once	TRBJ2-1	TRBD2	CASSTKTPGLAINEQFF	TGTGCCAGTAGTACTAAGACCCCGGGACTAGCCATTAATGAGCAGTTCTTC
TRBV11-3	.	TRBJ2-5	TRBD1	CASSSGLDRGSQETQYF	TGTGCCAGCAGCTCAGGCCTGGACAGGGGGTCCCAAGAGACCCAGTACTTC
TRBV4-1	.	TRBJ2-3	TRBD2	CASSQFRRLAGAGDTQYF	TGCGCCAGCAGCCAATTTCGTCGGCTAGCGGGAGCGGGGGATACGCAGTATTTT
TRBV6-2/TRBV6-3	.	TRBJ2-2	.	CASSYLSGQTKKLSGELFF	TGTGCCAGCAGTTACTTATCGGGACAAACTAAGAAATTAAGCGGGGAGCTGTTTTTT
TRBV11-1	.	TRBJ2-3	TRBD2	CASSSTSGGEDTQYF	TGTGCCAGCAGCTCCACTAGCGGGGGGGAAGATACGCAGTATTTT